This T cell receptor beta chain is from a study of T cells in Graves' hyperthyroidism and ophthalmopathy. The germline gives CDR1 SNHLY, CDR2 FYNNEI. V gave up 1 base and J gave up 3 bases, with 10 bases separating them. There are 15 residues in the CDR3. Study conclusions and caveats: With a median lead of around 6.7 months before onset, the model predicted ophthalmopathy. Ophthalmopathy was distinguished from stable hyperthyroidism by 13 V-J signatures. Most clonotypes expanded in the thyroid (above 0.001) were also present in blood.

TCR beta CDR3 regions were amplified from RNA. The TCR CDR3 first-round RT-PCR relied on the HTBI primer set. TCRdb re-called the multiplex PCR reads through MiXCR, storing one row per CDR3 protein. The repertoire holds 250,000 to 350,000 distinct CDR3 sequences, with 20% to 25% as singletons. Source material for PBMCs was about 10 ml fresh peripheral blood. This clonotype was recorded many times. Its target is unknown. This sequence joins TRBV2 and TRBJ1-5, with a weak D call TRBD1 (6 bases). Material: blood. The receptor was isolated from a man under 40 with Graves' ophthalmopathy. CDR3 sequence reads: CASSEGAGVNQPQHF. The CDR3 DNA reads TGTGCCAGCAGTGAAGGTGCAGGGGTCAATCAGCCCCAGCATTTT. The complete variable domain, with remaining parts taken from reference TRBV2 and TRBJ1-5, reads EPEVTQTPSHQVTQMGQEVILRCVPISNHLYFYWYRQILGQKVEFLVSFYNNEISEKSEIFDDQFSVERPDGSNFTLKIRSTKLEDSAMYFCASSEGAGVNQPQHFGDGTRLSIL.